This paragraph covers one T cell receptor (beta chain) sequence. Its target is unknown. The data are from a study of T cells in Graves' hyperthyroidism and ophthalmopathy. This CDR3 contains 16 residues. Trimming cost V 4 bases and J 4 bases, with 16 bases left between them. Germline V gene data show CDR1 as KGHDR and CDR2 as SFDVKD. Amplification yielded TCR beta CDR3 regions, with RNA transcripts as the source. A first-round RT-PCR of the TCR CDR3 used the HTBI primer set. TCRdb reanalysed the multiplex PCR reads using MiXCR and keeps one entry per CDR3 protein. The table has a few hundred thousand distinct CDR3 sequences, around 15% seen once. Study findings and constraints: Within blood appeared most thyroid clonotypes that had expanded above 0.001. Using 13 V-J features, a model discriminated ophthalmopathy from stable hyperthyroidism.

This rearrangement joins TRBV24-1 to TRBJ1-5; D is perhaps TRBD1 (6 bases). Sequenced sample: blood. This receptor was taken from a woman between 40 and 55 years old with Graves' hyperthyroidism. CDR3 coding DNA: TGTGCCACCAGTGAGGGGGCTGGGGACGCAAATCAGCCCCAGCATTTT. This encodes CATSEGAGDANQPQHF.